This entry lists 4 T cell receptor beta chains sequenced from one sample in a study of blood T cell repertoires in COVID-19. This table comes from immunoSEQ multiplex PCR, and its TCRdb copy is limited to in-frame clones, with some not included. Counted here are approximately 290,000 clones, 70% to 90% occurring once; the ten biggest clones make up 3.5% to 5.5%. The sequenced sample was PBMCs or T cells enriched from blood (not recorded which). The source is a woman in her 30s who had recovered from COVID-19.

CDR3: CAISELGTSGRAAQETQYF. CDR3 DNA: TGTGCCATCAGTGAGTTAGGGACTAGCGGGAGAGCCGCCCAAGAGACCCAGTACTTC. The V and J genes are TRBV10-3 and TRBJ2-5; 14 bases fit TRBD2. With 1 base clipped from V and 1 base from J, the junction kept 8 bases outside the gene matches. The CDR3 sequence is 19 residues long. Germline loops: CDR1 ENHRY, CDR2 SYGVKD.

The J gene is TRBJ2-5, the V gene TRBV27; tentatively, D is TRBD1 (6 bases). V was cut by 5 bases and J by 0 bases, with 10 bases left in between. Germline-derived CDR1 and CDR2 are MNHEY and SMNVEV (reference sequence). CDR3 size: 14 residues. The CDR3 coding sequence is TGTGCCAGCAGTCTCCGGGACAACCAAGAGACCCAGTACTTC. This gives the protein CASSLRDNQETQYF.

This clone was seen only a few times. The chain couples TRBV11-3 to TRBJ1-1; 8 nucleotides align to TRBD1. CDR3 length: 13 residues. Germline CDR1 is SGHNT and CDR2 is YENEEA. V lost 5 bases to trimming and J lost 3 bases; unmatched junction nucleotides: 2. The CDR3 loop reads CASSIQGDTEAFF. The CDR3 region has the DNA TGTGCCAGCAGCATACAGGGGGACACTGAAGCTTTCTTT.

The rearrangement uses TRBV9 and TRBJ1-1; 8 nucleotides agree with TRBD1. Trimming at V came to 0 bases and at J to 5 bases, leaving 3 bases not matched to a gene. CDR1 and CDR2 from the germline V gene are SGDLS and YYNGEE. CDR3 length equals 14 residues. DNA of the CDR3: TGTGCCAGCAGCGTAGGGAACAGGGGGACTGAAGCTTTCTTT. It codes for CASSVGNRGTEAFF. The entire variable domain, with the rest obtained from reference TRBV9 and TRBJ1-1, is as follows: DSGVTQTPKHLITATGQRVTLRCSPRSGDLSVYWYQQSLDQGLQFLIQYYNGEERAKGNILERFSAQQFPDLHSELNLSSLELGDSALYFCASSVGNRGTEAFFGQGTRLTVV.